This T cell receptor beta chain comes out of a study of molecular identifiers for immune sequencing clone quantification (dated by TCRdb to 2016 to 2018). At the level of the whole study: In a replicate experiment, RNA from around 20,000 or 100,000 naive CD8 T cells was split into five aliquots, four of which were sequenced. This methods study used CD8 T cells to benchmark TCR RNA copy counting and molecular-identifier clustering-based TCR repertoire sequencing (MIDCIRS). General findings and caveats noted by the study authors: In CMV-specific effector cells, clones with more than 20 RNA copies contained over 99% of molecules, whereas in naive cells such clones contained under 1% of molecules. Modeling estimated around 3 recovered TCR RNA copies per cell, compared with about 10 by digital PCR, which implies roughly 29% capture efficiency. Without barcode sub-clustering, chimeric consensus sequences inflated TCR diversity; chimeras reached as high as 47%. Identical TCR molecules sharing a barcode could cause highly expanded clone sizes to be underestimated. A single cell's worth of spiked-in Jurkat TCR RNA was reported detectable even among 900,000 to 1,000,000 naive CD8 T cells. Naive libraries contained spiked-in Jurkat TCR RNA (around eleven copies' worth), which is not part of the donor repertoire.

Comment on this clonotype: Its antigen is unknown. No per-base quality is available; no much larger clone lies one base away.

The cysteine opens and the phenylalanine closes a CDR3 of 14 amino acids. The retained sequence is limited to the CDR3, 42 bases, with the frame set at the first base. V gives up 6 bases and J gives up 2 bases, and the segment between their germline ends measures 16 bases. CDR1 and CDR2, looked up from the germline V gene (reference sequence), are DFQATT and SNEGSKA. Libraries of naive CD8 T cells were generated from roughly 20,000 to 1,000,000 sorted cells, with 10%, 30% or 50% of the purified RNA used. Naive CD8 T cells were FACS-sorted as CD8+CD4-CCR7+CD45RA+ on a BD FACSAria II into RLT Plus buffer. Ten to eleven TCR copies' worth of Jurkat RNA were spiked into roughly 20,000-1,000,000 naive CD8 T cell samples to test detection sensitivity. Enrichment of CD8 T cells was done with RosetteSep CD8+ T Cell Enrichment Cocktail plus Ficoll-Paque, and ACK red cell lysis came afterward. Library prep was done by PCR. The run used an Illumina HiSeq 4000. Preparation of bulk TCR libraries followed a previously described approach, with the TCR primers listed in Table S5. The Qiagen AllPrep DNA/RNA kit was used to purify total RNA. Reads from multiple sequencing runs of the same library were pooled before analysis. Regarding the original processing steps: Reads were retained only if an exact TCR constant sequence was present, and the retained reads were trimmed to 150 nt and grouped according to their 12-nt molecular barcodes. Reads within each barcode group were sub-clustered using a 15% Levenshtein threshold, and quality-weighted consensus sequences were constructed for each RNA molecule. Non-functional sequences were discarded, and so were lower-count sequences lying one edit away from another sequence. On the basis of fitting two negative binomial distributions, barcode sub-clusters with fewer than 20% of the maximum read count were discarded. TCRdb trimmed public reads at Q25 via fastp, called clones via MiXCR and kept in-frame beta chains. CDR3 protein sequences are deduplicated, and each keeps its most common genes and DNA. The V and J calls and clone size are TCRdb's, not the authors'. The sample table shows 550,000 to 750,000 distinct CDR3 sequences, and around 20% are seen once. Clones ranked in the top ten supply under 0.95% of the sample.

The material sequenced was naive CD8+ T cells from blood, with Jurkat cell RNA spiked in. Per the publication, the cell subset or site label means: FACS-sorted CD8+CD4-CCR7+CD45RA+ naive T cells. This chain is built from TRBV20-1 and TRBJ1-2; 5 matching bases give a weak D call of TRBD1. The sequence was obtained from a human donor in good health. Some libraries in this study had Jurkat cell RNA spiked in. The DNA sequence reads TGCAGTGCACCTTGGGGCCAGGAAAACTATGGCTACACCTTC. It translates to CSAPWGQENYGYTF.